This T cell receptor (beta chain) stems from a study of cytomegalovirus exposure and HLA in healthy donors. Overall study: Membership in the Caucasian-associated ancestry cluster was found for approximately 85% of approximately 400 genotyped donors. Study results and caveats: Evidence from a later analysis indicated that most CMV-associated TCR beta chains looked HLA-restricted. In vitro assays verified that a few CMV-associated chains recognized CMV antigens specifically.

Researchers ran the PCR with 60 Vbeta and 13 Jbeta primers. Using immunoSEQ multiplex PCR, the repertoire was profiled, and TCRdb retains in-frame clones only, with some absent. The data hold fewer than 200,000 clones, with less than 85% observed a single time. About this clone itself: The antigen remains undetermined.

Deletions cut 6 bases from V and 4 bases from J, with 12 bases between. CDR1 and CDR2 from the germline V gene are MDHEN and SYDVKM. CDR3 length equals 13 residues. The TCR was taken from a male donor in good health and CMV-seronegative. Sequencing used PBMCs. The V and J genes are TRBV28 and TRBJ2-5; D may be TRBD2 (5 bases). The CDR3 nucleotides are TGTGCCAGCAGATACGGCGCGGGAGAGACCCAGTACTTC. This encodes CASRYGAGETQYF.